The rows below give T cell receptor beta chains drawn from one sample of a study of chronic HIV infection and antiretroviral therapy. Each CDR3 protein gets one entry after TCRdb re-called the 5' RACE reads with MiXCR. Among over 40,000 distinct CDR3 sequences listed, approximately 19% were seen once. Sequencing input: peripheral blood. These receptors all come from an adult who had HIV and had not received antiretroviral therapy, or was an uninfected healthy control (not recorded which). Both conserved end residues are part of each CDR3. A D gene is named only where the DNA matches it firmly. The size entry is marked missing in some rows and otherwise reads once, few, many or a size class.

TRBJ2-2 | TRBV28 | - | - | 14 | CASLRDSNTGELFF | TGTGCCAGCTTGCGGGACTCGAACACCGGGGAGCTGTTTTTT
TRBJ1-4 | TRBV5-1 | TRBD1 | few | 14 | CASSLGTGNEKLFF | TGCGCCAGCAGCTTGGGGACAGGGAATGAAAAACTGTTTTTT
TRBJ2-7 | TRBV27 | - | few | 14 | CASSLRGRAYEQYF | TGTGCCAGCAGTTTAAGGGGTCGGGCCTACGAGCAGTACTTC
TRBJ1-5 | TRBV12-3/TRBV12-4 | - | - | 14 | CASSLGGWNQPQHF | TGTGCCAGCAGTTTGGGTGGGTGGAATCAGCCCCAGCATTTT
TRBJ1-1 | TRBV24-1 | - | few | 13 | CATSDRANTEAFF | TGTGCCACCAGTGACAGAGCGAACACTGAAGCTTTCTTT
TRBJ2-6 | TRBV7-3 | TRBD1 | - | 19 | CASSLTRTGSFSGANVLTF | TGTGCCAGCAGCCTCACAAGGACAGGGAGCTTCTCTGGGGCCAACGTCCTGACTTTC
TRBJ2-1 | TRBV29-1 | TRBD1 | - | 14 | CSVDGTGTYNEQFF | TGCAGCGTTGATGGGACAGGGACCTACAATGAGCAGTTCTTC
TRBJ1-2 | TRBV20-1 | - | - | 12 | CSARRDTYGYTF | TGCAGTGCTAGGAGGGACACCTATGGCTACACCTTC
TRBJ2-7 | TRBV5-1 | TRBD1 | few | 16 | CASSHGTGVGSYEQYF | TGCGCCAGCAGCCACGGGACAGGGGTAGGCTCCTACGAGCAGTACTTC
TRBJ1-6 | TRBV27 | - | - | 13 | CASSLLHNSPLHF | TGTGCCAGCAGCCTACTCCACAATTCACCCCTCCACTTT
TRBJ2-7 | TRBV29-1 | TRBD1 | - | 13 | CSVRTGGAHEQYF | TGCAGCGTCAGGACAGGGGGGGCCCACGAGCAGTACTTC
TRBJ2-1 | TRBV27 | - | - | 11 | CASSLNDEQFF | TGTGCCAGCAGTTTGAACGATGAGCAGTTCTTC
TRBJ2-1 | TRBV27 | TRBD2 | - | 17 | CASSRPRLASGYNEQFF | TGTGCCAGCAGTCGCCCCCGACTAGCGTCCGGGTACAATGAGCAGTTCTTC
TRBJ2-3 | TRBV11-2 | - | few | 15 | CASSPPGPYTDTQYF | TGTGCCAGCAGTCCGCCGGGTCCTTACACAGATACGCAGTATTTT
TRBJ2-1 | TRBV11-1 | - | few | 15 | CASSLDPGEGNEQFF | TGTGCCAGCAGCTTAGATCCGGGAGAGGGAAATGAGCAGTTCTTC
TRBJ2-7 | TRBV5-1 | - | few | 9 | CASSPRIGF | TGCGCCAGCAGCCCCCGGATCGGATTC
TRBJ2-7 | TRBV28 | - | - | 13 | CASSLGNYYEQYF | TGTGCCAGCAGTTTGGGGAACTACTACGAGCAGTACTTC
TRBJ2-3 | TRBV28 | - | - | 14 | CASSRQVITDTQYF | TGTGCCAGCAGCCGACAGGTCATCACAGATACGCAGTATTTT
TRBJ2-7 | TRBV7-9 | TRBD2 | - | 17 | CASSPNPGLAGFYEQYF | TGTGCCAGCAGCCCGAACCCGGGACTAGCGGGATTCTACGAGCAGTACTTC
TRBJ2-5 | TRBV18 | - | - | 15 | CASSPPLGGSETQYF | TGTGCCAGCTCGCCACCACTAGGCGGATCGGAGACCCAGTACTTC
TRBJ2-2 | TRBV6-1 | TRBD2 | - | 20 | CASSVFPRDTVAGGTGELFF | TGTGCCAGCAGCGTTTTCCCCAGGGACACGGTAGCGGGAGGAACCGGGGAGCTGTTTTTT
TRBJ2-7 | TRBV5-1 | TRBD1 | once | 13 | CASSSGGTYEQYF | TGCGCCAGCAGCTCAGGGGGTACCTACGAGCAGTACTTC
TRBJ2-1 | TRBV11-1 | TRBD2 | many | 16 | CASSLGGTSGSVREFF | TGTGCCAGCAGCTTAGGAGGGACTAGCGGGAGTGTACGTGAGTTCTTC
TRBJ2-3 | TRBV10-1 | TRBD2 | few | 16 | CASSDPVAGSTDTQYF | TGCGCCAGCAGTGACCCCGTAGCGGGCTCCACAGATACGCAGTATTTT
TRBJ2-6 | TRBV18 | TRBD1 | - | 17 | CASSPGTGGSGANVLTF | TGTGCCAGCTCACCAGGGACAGGGGGCTCTGGGGCCAACGTCCTGACTTTC
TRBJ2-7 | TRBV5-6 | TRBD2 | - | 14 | CASSFPGGHPEQYF | TGTGCCAGCAGCTTTCCGGGAGGGCACCCTGAGCAGTACTTC
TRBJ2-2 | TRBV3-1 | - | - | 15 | CASRPDRLNTGELFF | TGTGCCAGCAGACCCGATAGACTAAACACCGGGGAGCTGTTTTTT
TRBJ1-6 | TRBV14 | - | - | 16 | CASSRYMQSYNSPLHF | TGTGCCAGCAGCCGATACATGCAGTCCTATAATTCACCCCTCCACTTT
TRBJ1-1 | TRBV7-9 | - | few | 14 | CASRGVGMNTEAFF | TGTGCCAGCAGGGGGGTTGGTATGAACACTGAAGCTTTCTTT
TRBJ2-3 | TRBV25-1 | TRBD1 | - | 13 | CASRDRGSDTQYF | TGTGCCAGCAGGGACAGGGGGAGCGATACGCAGTATTTT
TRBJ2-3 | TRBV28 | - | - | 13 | CASSFGTTDTQYF | TGTGCCAGCAGTTTCGGGACAACAGATACGCAGTATTTT
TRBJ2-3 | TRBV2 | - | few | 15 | CASSDGLSSTDTQYF | TGTGCCAGCAGTGATGGGCTTTCTAGCACAGATACGCAGTATTTT
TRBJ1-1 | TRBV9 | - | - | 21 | CASSAFPRPNPGGAPNTEAFF | TGTGCCAGCAGCGCGTTCCCCCGCCCCAACCCGGGGGGCGCCCCAAACACTGAAGCTTTCTTT
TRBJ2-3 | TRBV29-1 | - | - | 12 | CSVTVGTDTQYF | TGCAGCGTTACTGTAGGCACAGATACGCAGTATTTT
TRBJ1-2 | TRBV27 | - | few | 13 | CASRRGFNYGYTF | TGTGCCAGCAGGAGGGGATTCAACTATGGCTACACCTTC